The next 10 T cell receptor beta chains were all read from a single sample in a study of cytomegalovirus exposure and HLA in healthy donors. Amplification used 60 Vbeta primers and 13 Jbeta primers. TCRdb's table, derived via immunoSEQ multiplex PCR, lists solely in-frame clones and lacks some. The table lists under 150,000 clones, around three quarters of them singletons, with 2% to 2.5% in the top ten. The sample consisted of PBMCs. The receptors derive from a man aged 35 to 55 in good health and CMV-seronegative.

The chain is built from TRBV14 and TRBJ1-2; the D gene is possibly TRBD1 (5 bases). Trimming cost V 5 bases and J 10 bases, with 20 bases left between them. The CDR3 runs to 14 residues. Germline CDR1 is SGHDN and CDR2 is FVKESK. CDR3 region: CASSSGEGSGNYTF. For the CDR3, the DNA is TGTGCCAGCAGCTCGGGAGAAGGTTCAGGGAACTACACCTTC. The variable domain in full, with the rest retrieved from reference TRBV14 and TRBJ1-2, is EAGVTQFPSHSVIEKGQTVTLRCDPISGHDNLYWYRRVMGKEIKFLLHFVKESKQDESGMPNNRFLAERTGGTYSTLKVQPAELEDSGVYFCASSSGEGSGNYTFGSGTRLTVV.

The rearrangement links TRBV4-2 to TRBJ1-6, with 8 bases fitting TRBD1. The CDR3 runs 16 residues. V was pared by 0 bases and J by 7 bases, with 5 bases of the junction left unmatched. Germline CDR1 LGHNA, CDR2 YNFKEQ. CDR3 residues: CASSQDFSGGNSPLHF. For the CDR3, the DNA is TGTGCCAGCAGCCAAGATTTTTCAGGGGGCAATTCACCCCTCCACTTT.

This rearrangement joins TRBV5-6 to TRBJ2-3, with D possibly matching TRBD1 (5 bases). Germline V gene data show CDR1 as SGHDT and CDR2 as YYEEEE. The CDR3 is 15 amino acids. V was trimmed by 4 bases and J by 5 bases, leaving 17 bases between them. This chain's CDR3 is CASSPLGQGRDTQYF. DNA for the CDR3: TGTGCCAGCAGCCCACTGGGGCAGGGTCGAGATACGCAGTATTTT.

This chain uses TRBV6-5 with TRBJ2-7, with a weak D call TRBD1 (6 bases). Looked up from germline, CDR1 is MNHEY and CDR2 is SVGAGI. The CDR3 is 15 amino acids. With 0 bases removed from V and 3 bases from J, the gap between germline ends came to 12 bases. CDR3 coding DNA: TGTGCCAGCAGTTACTCGGTGGGGGCGGTCTACGAGCAGTACTTC. Translated, it gives CASSYSVGAVYEQYF.

The chain carries TRBV5-1 and TRBJ2-5, with 13 bases lining up with TRBD2. This CDR3 region has 20 residues. Germline V gene sequence: CDR1 SGHRS, CDR2 YFSETQ. V dropped 0 bases and J dropped 3; count of bases not matched to a gene: 14. The CDR3 region is CASSLETSGGLRSPKETQYF. Written as DNA, the CDR3 is TGCGCCAGCAGCTTGGAGACTAGCGGGGGGCTACGGTCCCCCAAAGAGACCCAGTACTTC.

In this sample, this clone turned up a few times. The chain joins TRBV30 to TRBJ2-5, with TRBD2 as a possible D gene (5 bases). Trimming pared 5 bases from V and 2 bases from J, leaving 12 bases between. CDR3 length: 13 amino acids. Per germline, CDR1 GTSNPN and CDR2 SVGIG (reference sequence). The CDR3 nucleotides are TGTGCCTGGGGACTGTTTGGGCAAGAGACCCAGTACTTC. It yields the protein CAWGLFGQETQYF.

CDR3 DNA sequence: TGTGCCAGCTCACCAAGACAGGGTAGGGAGACCCAGTACTTC. Its protein product is CASSPRQGRETQYF. This chain links TRBV18 with TRBJ2-5; TRBD1 agrees at 7 bases. Germline loops: CDR1 KGHSH, CDR2 LQKENI. The V and J ends lost 2 bases and 5 bases, in that order; junction bases with no gene match: 5. This CDR3 is 14 amino acids long.

J is TRBJ1-2 and V is TRBV7-9; a weak D match, TRBD1 (5 bases). CDR3 length: 14 amino acids. Trimming removed 1 base at V and 3 bases at J, with 9 bases between. The germline gives CDR1 SEHNR, CDR2 FQNEAQ (reference sequence). As DNA, the CDR3 is TGTGCCAGCAGCTTAGTTTGGGGGGACTATGGCTACACCTTC. It specifies CASSLVWGDYGYTF.

The V call is TRBV7-2, the J call TRBJ2-7, with 11 bases matching TRBD2. The CDR3 is 17 residues long. V shed 0 bases and J 11 bases; nucleotides not matched to a gene: 15. Germline loops: CDR1 SGHTA, CDR2 FQGNSA. The CDR3 nucleotides are TGTGCCAGCAGCTTAGCGCCCGGTCTAGCGGGAGGCCTCTTGGAGTACTTC. Its translation is CASSLAPGLAGGLLEYF.

The chain recombines TRBV6-5 with TRBJ2-3; 9 nucleotides line up with TRBD1. V was clipped by 6 bases and J by 6 bases; unmatched bases: 4. Looked up from germline, CDR1 is MNHEY and CDR2 is SVGAGI. CDR3 length: 13 amino acids. The CDR3 DNA reads TGTGCCAGCAGGGGACAGGGTAGGGATACGCAGTATTTT. This gives the protein CASRGQGRDTQYF.